This TCR beta chain derives from a study of T cell repertoires in cytomegalovirus infection. About the study: Matching HLA type, along with CMV infection, was indicated by public TCR beta signatures.

TCRdb re-analysed the reads in MiXCR, keeping a single row per CDR3 protein. The table has approximately 500,000 distinct CDR3 sequences, approximately 10% seen once. There are many counts of this clonotype. The CDR3 is 16 amino acids. The V segment lost 9 bases and the J segment 4 bases; nucleotides outside the gene matches: 12. Germline CDR1 and CDR2: MDHEN and SYDVKM. The V call is TRBV28, the J call TRBJ2-2, with 9 nucleotides matching TRBD1. The source material was PBMCs. The receptor comes from a human donor in good health (CMV status not recorded). Some clones in this sample may be carry-over from other donors' samples. CDR3 region: CASTVAGTGLTGELFF. CDR3 nucleotides: TGTGCCAGTACCGTGGCCGGGACAGGGCTCACCGGGGAGCTGTTTTTT.